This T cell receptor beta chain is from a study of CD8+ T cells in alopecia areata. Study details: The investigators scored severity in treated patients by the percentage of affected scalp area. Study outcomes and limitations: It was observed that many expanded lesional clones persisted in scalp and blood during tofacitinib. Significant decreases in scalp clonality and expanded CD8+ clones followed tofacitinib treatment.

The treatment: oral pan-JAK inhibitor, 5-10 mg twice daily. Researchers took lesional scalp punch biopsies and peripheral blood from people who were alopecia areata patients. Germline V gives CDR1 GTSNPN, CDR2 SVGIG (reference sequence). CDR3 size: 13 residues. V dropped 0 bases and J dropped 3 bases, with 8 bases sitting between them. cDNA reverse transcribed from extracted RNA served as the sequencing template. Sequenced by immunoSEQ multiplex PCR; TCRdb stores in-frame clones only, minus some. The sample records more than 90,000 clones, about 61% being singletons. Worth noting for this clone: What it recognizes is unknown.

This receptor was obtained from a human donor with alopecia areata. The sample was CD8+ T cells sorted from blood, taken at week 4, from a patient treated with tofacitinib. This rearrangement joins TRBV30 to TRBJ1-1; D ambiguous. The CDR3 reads CAWSVILDTEAFF. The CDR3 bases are TGTGCCTGGAGTGTAATTTTGGACACTGAAGCTTTCTTT.